The clone carrying this T cell receptor beta chain was seen only a few times. The antigen remains unidentified. V trimming: 7 bases; J trimming: 4 bases; junction bases outside the gene matches: 9. The CDR3 has 15 amino acids. Germline V gene sequence: CDR1 MNHEY, CDR2 SVGAGI. The record originates from a study of cytomegalovirus exposure and HLA in healthy donors. A multiplex PCR was run with 60 Vbeta primers and 13 Jbeta primers. Data came from immunoSEQ multiplex PCR; TCRdb stores just in-frame clones and leaves some out. The sample holds approximately 150,000 clones; roughly four fifths are singletons and the top ten take about 1.6%. Study-level results: Equally common other TCR beta chains were less clonally expanded than HLA-associated ones, a later analysis found.

The source of this sequence is a man aged 40-49 years in good health and CMV-seronegative. This sequence joins TRBV6-5 and TRBJ2-2; 7 nucleotides agree with TRBD2. The specimen sequenced was PBMCs. The CDR3 DNA is TGTGCCAGCATAGGCGGGAGAGAGAGCACCGGGGAGCTGTTTTTT. Amino acid sequence: CASIGGRESTGELFF.